This TCR beta chain was obtained from a study of PD-L1 blockade in urothelial cancer. Sequencing was performed with immunoSEQ multiplex PCR; in TCRdb, only in-frame clones are kept and a portion is missing. The table has tens of thousands of clones, about 90% seen once. This clone showed up just once. This sample's time point: peripheral blood 6 weeks after treatment start. The material sequenced was PBMCs, taken around atezolizumab (anti-PD-L1) treatment. This clonotype was sampled from a man between 65 and 79 years old with urothelial cancer.

CDR3 region: CASTTTQAGVAEQFF. As DNA, the CDR3 is TGCGCCAGCACGACGACACAAGCGGGAGTGGCTGAGCAGTTCTTC. V is TRBV5-1 and J is TRBJ2-1; TRBD2 matches at 8 bases. Per germline, CDR1 SGHRS and CDR2 YFSETQ. The CDR3 runs to 15 residues. The junction had 14 bases not matched to a gene; V was cut back by 6 bases and J by 9 bases. The whole variable domain, remainder taken from reference TRBV5-1 and TRBJ2-1, is KAGVTQTPRYLIKTRGQQVTLSCSPISGHRSVSWYQQTPGQGLQFLFEYFSETQRNKGNFPGRFSGRQFSNSRSEMNVSTLELGDSALYLCASTTTQAGVAEQFFGPGTRLTVL.